These 27 T cell receptor beta chains were all obtained from the same sample, sequenced in a study of blood T cell repertoires in COVID-19. Only in-frame clones appear in the TCRdb table, and some are missing; sequencing was by immunoSEQ multiplex PCR. The sample has about 240,000 clones, about 81% seen once. The sample consisted of peripheral blood. Source of these receptors: a woman aged 60-70 years with active or convalescent COVID-19.

The CDR3 sequence: CASTYHRDPNQPQHF. CDR3 in DNA: TGTGCCAGCACCTACCACAGGGACCCGAATCAGCCCCAGCATTTT. This chain joins TRBV6-5 and TRBJ1-5; perhaps TRBD1 as D (6 bases). V lost 7 bases to trimming and J lost 4 bases, with 17 bases between them. The CDR3 consists of 15 residues. Germline V gene sequence: CDR1 MNHEY, CDR2 SVGAGI.

The chain recombines TRBV2 with TRBJ1-5; 7 bases are a match to TRBD1. The CDR3 sequence is 15 residues long. Germline V CDR1 and CDR2: SNHLY, FYNNEI. The junction had 5 bases not matched to a gene; V was cut back by 6 bases and J by 0 bases. This CDR3 reads CASREGQFSNQPQHF. CDR3 nucleotides: TGTGCCAGCAGAGAGGGACAGTTTAGCAATCAGCCCCAGCATTTT.

This chain uses TRBV5-1 with TRBJ2-7; D ambiguous. The CDR3 is 13 residues long. Between the trimmed V and J ends, which lost 3 bases and 5 bases, there was a span of 12 bases. The V gene's germline CDR1 is SGHRS and CDR2 YFSETQ. CDR3 sequence reads: CASSSPRSDEQYF. The CDR3 DNA is TGCGCCAGCAGCTCACCTAGATCGGACGAGCAGTACTTC. Full variable domain (missing parts from reference TRBV5-1 and TRBJ2-7): KAGVTQTPRYLIKTRGQQVTLSCSPISGHRSVSWYQQTPGQGLQFLFEYFSETQRNKGNFPGRFSGRQFSNSRSEMNVSTLELGDSALYLCASSSPRSDEQYFGPGTRLTVT.

The rearrangement uses TRBV27 and TRBJ1-5; D is perhaps TRBD1 (5 bases). The CDR3 contains 18 residues. CDR1 and CDR2 (germline): MNHEY, SMNVEV (reference sequence). The ends were cut back, 2 bases at V and 3 bases at J, with 20 bases in the middle. DNA of the CDR3: TGTGCCAGCAGTTTAAGGCCCGGAAGGGGAGGAGACAATCAGCCCCAGCATTTT. Translating it yields CASSLRPGRGGDNQPQHF.

This sequence joins TRBV7-2 and TRBJ2-3, with TRBD1 matching 9 bases. In germline, CDR1 is SGHTA, CDR2 FQGNSA. Trimming at V came to 4 bases and at J to 4 bases, leaving 9 bases not matched to a gene. There are 16 residues in the CDR3. In nucleotides, the CDR3 is TGTGCCAGCAGCTCGGGACAGGGCTATTTCGCAGATACGCAGTATTTT. Protein sequence: CASSSGQGYFADTQYF.

This chain links TRBV4-1 with TRBJ1-2, with 9 bases identical to TRBD1. Trimming at V came to 4 bases and at J to 4 bases, leaving 4 bases not matched to a gene. From germline, CDR1 is MGHRA and CDR2 YSYEKL. The CDR3 extends over 14 amino acids. The CDR3 DNA sequence: TGCGCCAGCAGCCTCGGGACAGGGCGCTATGGCTACACCTTC. The encoded protein is CASSLGTGRYGYTF.

The genes are TRBV6-1 and TRBJ1-5; 7 bases fit TRBD1. Germline V CDR1 and CDR2: MNHNS, SASEGT. The CDR3 totals 17 residues. Trimming at V came to 2 bases and at J to 6 bases, leaving 13 bases not matched to a gene. The CDR3 sequence: CASSEKFRTGSSQPQHF. The CDR3 DNA reads as TGTGCCAGCAGTGAAAAATTTCGGACAGGTTCAAGTCAGCCCCAGCATTTT.

The chain links TRBV4-1 to TRBJ2-1, with D possibly being TRBD1 (6 bases). CDR1 is MGHRA, CDR2 YSYEKL, per germline. The V and J ends lost 1 base and 7 bases respectively, with 11 bases between them. CDR3 length equals 14 residues. The CDR3 is CASSQAGTRNEQFF. The CDR3 DNA follows: TGCGCCAGCAGCCAAGCCGGGACACGGAATGAGCAGTTCTTC.

J is TRBJ2-2 and V is TRBV6-5; D unclear. Trimming shortened V by 4 bases and J by 5 bases, and 8 bases separated the two germline ends. There are 13 residues in the CDR3. The germline gives CDR1 MNHEY, CDR2 SVGAGI. DNA for the CDR3: TGTGCCAGCAGTTCCTCCCGTACCGGGGAGCTGTTTTTT. Its protein is CASSSSRTGELFF.

The chain is built from TRBV10-3 and TRBJ1-4; possible D gene TRBD1, 6 bases. Germline lookup yields CDR1 ENHRY and CDR2 SYGVKD. The ends were cut back, 6 bases at V and 8 bases at J, with 10 bases in the middle. The CDR3 loop spans 12 amino acids. CDR3 amino acids: CAIRGRGEKLFF. As DNA, the CDR3 is TGTGCCATCAGAGGCAGGGGAGAAAAACTGTTTTTT.

The chain joins TRBV3-1 (or the pseudogene TRBV3-2) to TRBJ1-4; maybe TRBD1 (5 bases). V was clipped by 0 bases and J by 3 bases, with 11 bases between them. CDR1 and CDR2 (germline): LGHDT, YNNKEL (reference sequence). This CDR3 spans 16 amino acids. The CDR3 bases are TGTGCCAGCAGCCAAGAGCCTGAGACAGCTAATGAAAAACTGTTTTTT. Translating gives CASSQEPETANEKLFF.

This clone appeared a few times. The chain links TRBV7-9 to TRBJ2-7, with a weak D call TRBD2 (5 bases). Germline V CDR1 and CDR2: SEHNR, FQNEAQ (reference sequence). V lost 1 base, J lost 6 bases, and 10 bases lay in between. The CDR3 runs to 13 residues. The CDR3 reads CASSLGELSEQYF. CDR3 nucleotide sequence: TGTGCCAGCAGCTTAGGGGAGCTATCCGAGCAGTACTTC.

This sequence joins TRBV3-1 (or the pseudogene TRBV3-2) and TRBJ2-7; D gene unclear. Between the trimmed V and J ends, which lost 4 bases and 3 bases, there was a span of 10 bases. Germline loops: CDR1 LGHDT, CDR2 YNNKEL (reference sequence). The CDR3 spans 13 residues. DNA for the CDR3: TGTGCCAGCAGCCCTCCCGGGTACTACGAGCAGTACTTC. Translated: CASSPPGYYEQYF.

The chain carries TRBV7-2 and TRBJ2-7; TRBD2 matches at 8 bases. In germline, CDR1 is SGHTA, CDR2 FQGNSA. With 1 base clipped from V and 1 base from J, the junction kept 6 bases outside the gene matches. There are 16 residues in the CDR3. CDR3 sequence: CASSLEVLAASYEQYF. The CDR3 DNA reads as TGTGCCAGCAGCTTAGAAGTACTAGCGGCATCCTACGAGCAGTACTTC.

V and J are TRBV19 and TRBJ1-1, with D possibly TRBD1 on 6 matching bases. This CDR3 has 17 residues. Germline V gives CDR1 LNHDA, CDR2 SQIVND (reference sequence). The V end lost 2 bases, the J end lost 1 base, and 17 bases lay between the germline ends. The CDR3 protein is CASSIPRGGAENTEAFF. The CDR3 region has the DNA TGTGCCAGTAGTATACCCCGGGGGGGGGCGGAGAACACTGAAGCTTTCTTT.

In this sample, this clone turned up a few times. DNA for the CDR3: TGTGCCAGCAGCCAAGATACGGGATATGGCTACACCTTC. Amino acid sequence: CASSQDTGYGYTF. The chain couples TRBV14 to TRBJ1-2; no definite D call. Germline-derived CDR1 and CDR2 are SGHDN and FVKESK. The CDR3 is 13 amino acids. With 0 bases removed from V and 5 bases from J, the gap between germline ends came to 7 bases. Looking up the rest from reference TRBV14 and TRBJ1-2 gives the full variable domain: EAGVTQFPSHSVIEKGQTVTLRCDPISGHDNLYWYRRVMGKEIKFLLHFVKESKQDESGMPNNRFLAERTGGTYSTLKVQPAELEDSGVYFCASSQDTGYGYTFGSGTRLTVV.

This clone was observed a few times. The CDR3 protein is CASRRVAPETALGGYTF. The CDR3 nucleotides read TGTGCCAGCAGACGAGTGGCTCCCGAGACAGCTTTAGGTGGCTACACCTTC. This chain links TRBV6-6 with TRBJ1-2; a weak D match, TRBD1 (5 bases). This CDR3 contains 17 residues. Trimming cost V 6 bases and J 7 bases, with 27 bases left between them. Per the germline V gene, CDR1 is MNHNY and CDR2 is SVGAGI (reference sequence).

V gene TRBV7-6 combines with J gene TRBJ2-3, with 16 bases fitting TRBD2. V lost 6 bases and J lost 1; bases outside the gene matches: 4. This CDR3 has 17 residues. The V gene's germline CDR1 is SGHVS and CDR2 FNYEAQ. Here the CDR3 reads CASSRGTSGGGTDTQYF. The CDR3 nucleotides read TGTGCCAGCAGTCGTGGGACTAGCGGGGGGGGCACAGATACGCAGTATTTT.

The chain carries TRBV4-1 and TRBJ1-2, with TRBD1 matching over 8 bases. This CDR3 contains 15 residues. V lost 1 base to trimming and J lost 11 bases; unmatched junction nucleotides: 12. CDR1 is MGHRA and CDR2 is YSYEKL in the germline V gene. CDR3 bases: TGCGCCAGCAGCCAAGTTCAGGACAGGGTAAGAGGTTACACCTTC. As protein: CASSQVQDRVRGYTF.

The chain joins TRBV7-9 to TRBJ2-5, with 12 nucleotides matching TRBD2. Losses at the gene ends were 5 bases for V and 1 base for J; bases not matched to a gene: 5. The CDR3 runs 16 residues. Germline V gene lookup returns CDR1 SEHNR and CDR2 FQNEAQ (reference sequence). In DNA, the CDR3 is TGTGCCAGCAGCGCCACTAGCGGGGGGCTCCAAGAGACCCAGTACTTC. Residues: CASSATSGGLQETQYF.

J is TRBJ1-3 and V is TRBV6-5; no clear D. This CDR3 has 15 residues. The V end was cut by 2 bases, the J end by 3 bases, with 11 bases between. The germline CDR1 and CDR2 sequences are MNHEY and SVGAGI. This chain's CDR3 is CASSYGRAFGNTIYF. CDR3 in DNA: TGTGCCAGCAGTTACGGGCGGGCGTTTGGAAACACCATATATTTT.

Many counts were recorded for this clone. The chain joins TRBV19 to TRBJ1-4; D unclear. Trimming took 11 bases from V and 7 from J, leaving 14 bases between them. CDR1 is LNHDA, CDR2 SQIVND, per germline (reference sequence). This CDR3 spans 12 amino acids. The CDR3 nucleotides are TGTGCCGCGGGGAGAGCTGGTGAAAAACTGTTTTTT. It specifies CAAGRAGEKLFF.

In this sample, this clone turned up once. The chain has TRBV11-2 and TRBJ2-7, with 9 bases matching TRBD1. Per the germline V gene, CDR1 is SGHAT and CDR2 is FQNNGV. With 3 bases clipped from V and 3 bases from J, the junction kept 3 bases outside the gene matches. This CDR3 spans 14 amino acids. CDR3 coding DNA: TGTGCCAGCAGCTTGTGGGACAGGGACTACGAGCAGTACTTC. Protein product: CASSLWDRDYEQYF.

The chain employs TRBV3-1 (or the pseudogene TRBV3-2) and TRBJ1-2, with 11 bases fitting TRBD1. CDR1 and CDR2 from the germline V gene are LGHDT and YNNKEL (reference sequence). Losses at the gene ends were 3 bases for V and 7 bases for J; bases not matched to a gene: 19. This CDR3 spans 19 amino acids. CDR3 in DNA: TGTGCCAGCAGCCAGGGGACAGGGGGTAGACTTTCGACCCTCGGTGGCTACACCTTC. It translates to CASSQGTGGRLSTLGGYTF.

The J gene is TRBJ1-3, the V gene TRBV4-2; D call uncertain. This CDR3 contains 17 residues. Germline CDR1 is LGHNA and CDR2 is YNFKEQ. V shed 0 bases and J shed 0 bases, with 12 bases lying between them. This CDR3 reads CASSQDSGSSSGNTIYF. In DNA form, the CDR3 reads TGTGCCAGCAGCCAAGATTCGGGTAGCAGCTCTGGAAACACCATATATTTT.

The chain links TRBV9 to TRBJ1-6, with 7 bases lining up with TRBD1. The CDR3 runs 15 residues. The V gene end was trimmed by 3 bases and the J gene end by 8 bases; junction bases not matched to a gene: 8. Germline CDR1 is SGDLS and CDR2 is YYNGEE. CDR3 amino acids: CASSALQGLDSPLHF. DNA for the CDR3: TGTGCCAGCAGCGCCCTACAGGGGCTTGATTCACCCCTCCACTTT.

The genes are TRBV9 and TRBJ2-1; TRBD2 matches at 10 bases. Per germline, CDR1 SGDLS and CDR2 YYNGEE. The CDR3 extends over 16 amino acids. J was trimmed by 5 bases and V by 4 bases; bases with no gene match: 9. The CDR3, as DNA: TGTGCCAGCAGCTCCCGAAGCGGGGGGGCCGACAATGAGCAGTTCTTC. Translating gives CASSSRSGGADNEQFF.